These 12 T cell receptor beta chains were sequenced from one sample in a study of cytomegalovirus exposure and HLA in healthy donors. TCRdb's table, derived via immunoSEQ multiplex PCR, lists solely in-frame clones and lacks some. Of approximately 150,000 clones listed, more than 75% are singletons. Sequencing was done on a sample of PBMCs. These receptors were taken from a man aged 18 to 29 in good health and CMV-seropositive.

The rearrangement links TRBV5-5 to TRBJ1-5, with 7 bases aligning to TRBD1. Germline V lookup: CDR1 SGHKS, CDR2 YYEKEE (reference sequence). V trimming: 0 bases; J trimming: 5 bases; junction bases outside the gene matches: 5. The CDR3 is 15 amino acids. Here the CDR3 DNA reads TGTGCCAGCAGCTTGGATGGCAGGGGGTATCAGCCCCAGCATTTT. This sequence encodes CASSLDGRGYQPQHF.

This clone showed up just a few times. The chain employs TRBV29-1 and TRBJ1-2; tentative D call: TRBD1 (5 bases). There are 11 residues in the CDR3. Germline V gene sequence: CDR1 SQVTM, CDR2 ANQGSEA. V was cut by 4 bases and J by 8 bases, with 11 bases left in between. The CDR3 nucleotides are TGCAGCGTTGTCCTCGGGGGAGGCTACACCTTC. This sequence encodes CSVVLGGGYTF.

CDR3 protein: CASSYAGYNQPQHF. DNA for the CDR3: TGTGCCAGCAGTTACGCAGGGTACAATCAGCCCCAGCATTTT. The rearrangement links TRBV6-5 to TRBJ1-5; D perhaps matches TRBD1 (5 bases). Trimming cost V 2 bases and J 3 bases, with 8 bases left between them. The CDR3 length is 14 residues. Germline V gene sequence: CDR1 MNHEY, CDR2 SVGAGI.

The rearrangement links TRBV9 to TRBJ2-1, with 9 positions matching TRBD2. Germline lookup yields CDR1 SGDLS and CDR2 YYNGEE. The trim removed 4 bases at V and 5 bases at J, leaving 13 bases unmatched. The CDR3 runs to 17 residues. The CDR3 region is CASSSFLRTSVDNEQFF. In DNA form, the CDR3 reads TGTGCCAGCAGCTCATTTCTCAGGACTAGCGTCGACAATGAGCAGTTCTTC.

This chain's CDR3 is CASKGEGTNQPQHF. In nucleotides, the CDR3 is TGTGCCAGCAAGGGGGAAGGGACCAATCAGCCCCAGCATTTT. This chain connects TRBV27 to TRBJ1-5, with a tentative D call TRBD1 (6 bases). CDR1 and CDR2 (germline): MNHEY, SMNVEV (reference sequence). The V end lost 7 bases, the J end lost 3 bases, and 13 bases lay between the germline ends. The CDR3 has 14 residues.

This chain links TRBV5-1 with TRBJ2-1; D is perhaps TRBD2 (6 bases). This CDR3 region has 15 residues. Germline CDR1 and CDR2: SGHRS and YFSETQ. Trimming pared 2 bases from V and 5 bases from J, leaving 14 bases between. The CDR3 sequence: CASSFGASANNEQFF. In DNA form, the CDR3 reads TGCGCCAGCAGCTTCGGGGCTAGCGCCAACAATGAGCAGTTCTTC. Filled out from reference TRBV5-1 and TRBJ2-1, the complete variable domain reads KAGVTQTPRYLIKTRGQQVTLSCSPISGHRSVSWYQQTPGQGLQFLFEYFSETQRNKGNFPGRFSGRQFSNSRSEMNVSTLELGDSALYLCASSFGASANNEQFFGPGTRLTVL.

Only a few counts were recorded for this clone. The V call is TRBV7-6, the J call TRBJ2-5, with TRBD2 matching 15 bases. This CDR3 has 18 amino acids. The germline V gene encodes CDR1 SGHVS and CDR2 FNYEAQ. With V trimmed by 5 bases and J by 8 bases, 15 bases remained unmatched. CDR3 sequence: CASSTRTSGRGSMETQYF. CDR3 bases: TGTGCCAGCAGCACCCGGACTAGCGGGAGGGGCTCTATGGAAACCCAGTACTTC.

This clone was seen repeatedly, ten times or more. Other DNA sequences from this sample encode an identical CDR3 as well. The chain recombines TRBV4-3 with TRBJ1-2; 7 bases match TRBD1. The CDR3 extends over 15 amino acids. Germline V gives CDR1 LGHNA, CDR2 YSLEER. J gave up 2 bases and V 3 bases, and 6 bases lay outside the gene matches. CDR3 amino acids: CASSQDPTGNYGYTF. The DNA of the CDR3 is TGCGCCAGCAGCCAGGATCCGACAGGGAACTATGGCTACACCTTC.

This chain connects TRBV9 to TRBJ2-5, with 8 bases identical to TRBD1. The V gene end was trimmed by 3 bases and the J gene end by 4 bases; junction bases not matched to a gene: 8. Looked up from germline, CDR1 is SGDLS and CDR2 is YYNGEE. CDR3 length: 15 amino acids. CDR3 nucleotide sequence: TGTGCCAGCAGCGCCGACAGGGGAGGTCGAGAGACCCAGTACTTC. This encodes CASSADRGGRETQYF.

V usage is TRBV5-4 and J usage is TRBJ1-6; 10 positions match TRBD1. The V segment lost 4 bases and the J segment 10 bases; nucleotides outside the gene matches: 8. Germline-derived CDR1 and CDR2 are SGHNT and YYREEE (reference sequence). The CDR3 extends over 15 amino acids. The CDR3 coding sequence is TGTGCCAGCAGCAGCAGGGGACAGGGGAGGTCACCCCTCCACTTT. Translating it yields CASSSRGQGRSPLHF.

In DNA form, the CDR3 reads TGTGCCAGCAGTTCCCCGGGGAGGGCCGGGGCCAACGTCCTGACTTTC. Translation: CASSSPGRAGANVLTF. The V and J genes are TRBV28 and TRBJ2-6; 7 positions match TRBD2. This CDR3 contains 16 residues. The V gene end was trimmed by 4 bases and the J gene end by 4 bases; junction bases not matched to a gene: 7. Per the germline V gene, CDR1 is MDHEN and CDR2 is SYDVKM.

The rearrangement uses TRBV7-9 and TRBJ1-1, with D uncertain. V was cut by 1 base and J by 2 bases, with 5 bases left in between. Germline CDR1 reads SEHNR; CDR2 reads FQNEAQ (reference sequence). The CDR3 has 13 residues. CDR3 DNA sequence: TGTGCCAGCAGCTTAGACAGCAACACTGAAGCTTTCTTT. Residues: CASSLDSNTEAFF.